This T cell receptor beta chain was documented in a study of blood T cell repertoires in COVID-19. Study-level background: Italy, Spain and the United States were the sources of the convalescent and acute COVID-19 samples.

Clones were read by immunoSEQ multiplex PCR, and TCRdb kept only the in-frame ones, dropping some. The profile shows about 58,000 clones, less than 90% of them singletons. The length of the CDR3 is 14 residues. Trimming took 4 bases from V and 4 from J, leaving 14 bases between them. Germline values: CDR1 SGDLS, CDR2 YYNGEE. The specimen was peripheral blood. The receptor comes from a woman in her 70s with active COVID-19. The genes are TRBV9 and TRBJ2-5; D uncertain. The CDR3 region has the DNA TGTGCCAGCAGCACCCTTAGTACGGGAGAGACCCAGTACTTC. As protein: CASSTLSTGETQYF.